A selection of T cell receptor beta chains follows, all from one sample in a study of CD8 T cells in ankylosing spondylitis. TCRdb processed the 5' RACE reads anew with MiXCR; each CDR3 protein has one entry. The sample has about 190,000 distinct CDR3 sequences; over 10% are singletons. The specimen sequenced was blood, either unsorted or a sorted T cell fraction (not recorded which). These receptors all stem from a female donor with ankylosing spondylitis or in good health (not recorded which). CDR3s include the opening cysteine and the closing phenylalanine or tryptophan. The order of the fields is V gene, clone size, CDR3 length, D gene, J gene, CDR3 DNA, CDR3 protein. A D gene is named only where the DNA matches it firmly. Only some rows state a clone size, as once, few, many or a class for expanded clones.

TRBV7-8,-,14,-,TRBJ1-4,TGTGCCAGCAGCTTCGGACAGATTAATGAAAAACTGTTTTTT,CASSFGQINEKLFF
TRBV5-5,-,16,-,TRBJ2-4,TGTGCCAGCAGCCCGGGTTGGAGGTGGGCCAAAAACATTCAGTACTTC,CASSPGWRWAKNIQYF
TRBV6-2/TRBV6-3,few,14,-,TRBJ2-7,TGTGCCAGCAGTTACTCGATACAGGAAGGGACACAGTACTTC,CASSYSIQEGTQYF
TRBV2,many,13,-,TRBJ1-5,TGTGCCAGCAGGGGGGGAAGCAATCAGCCCCAGCATTTT,CASRGGSNQPQHF
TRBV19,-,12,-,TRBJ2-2,TGTGCCAGCACGGGTTGGGCCGGGGAGCTGTTTTTT,CASTGWAGELFF
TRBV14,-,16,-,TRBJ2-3,TGTGCCAGCAGCCAAGATTGGGCGGGAATAACAGATACGCAGTATTTT,CASSQDWAGITDTQYF
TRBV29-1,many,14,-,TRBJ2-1,TGCAGCGCCCGAGGAGGGGTGGGAAACAATGAGCAGTTCTTC,CSARGGVGNNEQFF
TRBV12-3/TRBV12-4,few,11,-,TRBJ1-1,TGTGCCAGCAGTTTCGACACTGAAGCTTTCTTT,CASSFDTEAFF
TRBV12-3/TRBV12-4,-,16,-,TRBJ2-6,TGTGCCAGCAGTTCTGGCCTCCAAACTGGGGCCAACGTCCTGACTTTC,CASSSGLQTGANVLTF
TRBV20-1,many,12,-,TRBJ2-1,TGCAGTGCTAGAGTTAGCAGGGATGAGCAGTTCTTC,CSARVSRDEQFF
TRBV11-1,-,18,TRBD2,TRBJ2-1,TGTGCCAGCAGACCCGGACTAGCGGACTACAGCTCCTACAATGAGCAGTTCTTC,CASRPGLADYSSYNEQFF
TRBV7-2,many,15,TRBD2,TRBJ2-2,TGTGCCAGCAGCCGGAGCGGGGCGTACACCGGGGAGCTGTTTTTT,CASSRSGAYTGELFF
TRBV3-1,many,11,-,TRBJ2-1,TGTGCCAGCAGCATTATAAATGAGCAGTTCTTC,CASSIINEQFF
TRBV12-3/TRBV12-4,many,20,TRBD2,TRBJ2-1,TGTGCCAGCAGTTTATGGGCTCTAGCGGGGACCTCAAGCTCCTACAATGAGCAGTTCTTC,CASSLWALAGTSSSYNEQFF
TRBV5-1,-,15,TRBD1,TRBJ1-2,TGCGCCAGCAGCTTGGCAGGGGGAACCGTTGATGGCTACACCTTC,CASSLAGGTVDGYTF
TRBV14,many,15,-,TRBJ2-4,TGTGCCAGCAGCCAAGGGTCGGCAGCCAAAAACATTCAGTACTTC,CASSQGSAAKNIQYF
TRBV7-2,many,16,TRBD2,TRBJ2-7,TGTGCCAGCAGCTTATACGCTAGCGGGAGCTCCTACGAGCAGTACTTC,CASSLYASGSSYEQYF
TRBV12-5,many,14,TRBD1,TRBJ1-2,TGTGCTAGTGCCGCCGACAGGGAGAGCTATGGCTACACCTTC,CASAADRESYGYTF
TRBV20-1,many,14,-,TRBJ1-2,TGCAGTGCTAGAGAACGCGAGGGAGTCGGCGGCTACACCTTC,CSAREREGVGGYTF
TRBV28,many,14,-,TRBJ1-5,TGTGCCAGCAGTTTGACCAGGGGCAGACAGCCCCAGCATTTT,CASSLTRGRQPQHF
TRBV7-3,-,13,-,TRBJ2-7,TGTGCCGGCAGCAGCACATACGGCTACGAGCAGTACTTC,CAGSSTYGYEQYF
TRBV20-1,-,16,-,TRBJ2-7,TGCAGTGCTAGAGACCCCAGCGGACGTAGCTCCTACGAGCAGTACTTC,CSARDPSGRSSYEQYF
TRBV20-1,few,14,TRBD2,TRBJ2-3,TGCAGTGTAGCAGGCGGGAGAGGCACAGATACGCAGTATTTT,CSVAGGRGTDTQYF
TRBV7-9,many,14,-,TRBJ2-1,TGTGCCAGCAGCCCCGGGCCCCTGTACAATGAGCAGTTCTTC,CASSPGPLYNEQFF
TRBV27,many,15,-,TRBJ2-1,TGTGCCAGCAGCCTATACCGGCTGGGGGGCAATGAGCAGTTCTTC,CASSLYRLGGNEQFF
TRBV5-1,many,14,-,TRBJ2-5,TGCGCCAGCAGCTTGGAGCGGTCCGTCGGGACCCAGTACTTC,CASSLERSVGTQYF
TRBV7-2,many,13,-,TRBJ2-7,TGTGCCAGCAGCTTCCGGACGACTAGCGAGCAGTACTTC,CASSFRTTSEQYF
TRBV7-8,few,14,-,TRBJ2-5,TGTGCCAGCAGCCCCGCCAGGGTTCAAGAGACCCAGTACTTC,CASSPARVQETQYF
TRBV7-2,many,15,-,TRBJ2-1,TGTGCCAGCGCTTCCAGAGGGGGCTCCTACAATGAGCAGTTCTTC,CASASRGGSYNEQFF
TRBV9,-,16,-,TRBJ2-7,TGTGCCAGCAGCACTCGACAGGACCTCCTACGGGACGAGCAGTACTTC,CASSTRQDLLRDEQYF
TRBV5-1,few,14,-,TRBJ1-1,TGCGCCAGCAGCGCCGGGACATCGAACACTGAAGCTTTCTTT,CASSAGTSNTEAFF
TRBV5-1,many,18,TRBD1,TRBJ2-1,TGCGCCAGCAGCCTCTCAGCGACAGGGGACGGTTCCTACAATGAGCAGTTCTTC,CASSLSATGDGSYNEQFF
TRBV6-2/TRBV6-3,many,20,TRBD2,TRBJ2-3,TGTGCCAGCAGTTACAGCGGACTAGCGGGAGGGCCGGGTACGACAGATACGCAGTATTTT,CASSYSGLAGGPGTTDTQYF
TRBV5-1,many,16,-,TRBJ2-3,TGCGCCAGCAGCTTGGAGGACAGGGACTACACAGATACGCAGTATTTT,CASSLEDRDYTDTQYF
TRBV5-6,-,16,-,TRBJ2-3,TGTGCCAGCAGCTTTAAAGGCGCAGGCCAGGGAGATACGCAGTATTTT,CASSFKGAGQGDTQYF
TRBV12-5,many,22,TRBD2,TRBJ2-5,TGTGCTAGTGGTTTGGTATGGCAAGGGACAGAGAGGACTAGCGGGAGTCAAGAGACCCAGTACTTC,CASGLVWQGTERTSGSQETQYF
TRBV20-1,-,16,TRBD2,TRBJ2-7,TGCAGTGCTACTCGGATAGCGGGGACGGATCCGTACGAGCAGTACTTC,CSATRIAGTDPYEQYF
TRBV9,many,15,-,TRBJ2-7,TGTGCCAGCAGCGCGCCGACCCCACTTTCACGCGAGCAGTACTTC,CASSAPTPLSREQYF
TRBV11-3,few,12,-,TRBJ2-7,TGTGCCAGCAGCTTAGTTGTCTACGAGCAGTACTTC,CASSLVVYEQYF
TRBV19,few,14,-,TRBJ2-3,TGTGCCAGTGGCGACAGGGGAGGGACAGATACGCAGTATTTT,CASGDRGGTDTQYF
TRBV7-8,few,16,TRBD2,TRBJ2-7,TGTGCCAGCAGCTTACTGTCGCGGGGGGCCGGAGACGAGCAGTACTTC,CASSLLSRGAGDEQYF
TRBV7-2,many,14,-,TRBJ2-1,TGTGCCAGCAGCCCCGCAAGGTTCCCGAATGAGCAGTTCTTC,CASSPARFPNEQFF
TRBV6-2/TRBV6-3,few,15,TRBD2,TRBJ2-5,TGTGCCAGCAGGCGAAGCGGGGCTCGCCAAGAGACCCAGTACTTC,CASRRSGARQETQYF
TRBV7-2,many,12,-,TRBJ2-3,TGTGCCAGCAGCTCTCACACAGATACGCAGTATTTT,CASSSHTDTQYF
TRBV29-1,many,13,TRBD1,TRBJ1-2,TGCAGCGTTAGGGACAGCTTCAACTATGGCTACACCTTC,CSVRDSFNYGYTF
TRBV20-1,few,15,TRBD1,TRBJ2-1,TGCAGCGCTGGGACCTACAGGGGGACGTACAATGAGCAGTTCTTC,CSAGTYRGTYNEQFF
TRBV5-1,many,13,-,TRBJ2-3,TGCGCCAGCAGCTTTGGTGGGGAGGATACGCAGTATTTT,CASSFGGEDTQYF
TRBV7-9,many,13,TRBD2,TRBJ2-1,TGTGCCAGCAGCTTAAGCGGGACCAATGAGCAGTTCTTC,CASSLSGTNEQFF
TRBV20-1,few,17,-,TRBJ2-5,TGCAGTGCTAGAGATGCCTACCCCGGTATTAACGGAGAGACCCAGTACTTC,CSARDAYPGINGETQYF